The source of this TCR beta chain is a study of shared T cell receptors in the human thymus. This table comes from immunoSEQ multiplex PCR, and its TCRdb copy is limited to in-frame clones, with some not included. The sample yields more than 300,000 clones, 95% seen once. This CDR3 has 17 amino acids. Trimming at V came to 0 bases and at J to 0 bases, leaving 3 bases not matched to a gene. CDR1 is SGHRS, CDR2 YFSETQ, per germline. The TCR comes from a human donor. Sequencing was performed on thymocytes. This rearrangement joins TRBV5-1 to TRBJ2-6, with 7 bases identical to TRBD1. DNA for the CDR3: TGCGCCAGCAGCTTGGCACAGGGGACCTCTGGGGCCAACGTCCTGACTTTC. It translates to CASSLAQGTSGANVLTF.